This T cell receptor beta chain was profiled in a study of T cell clonality in common variable immunodeficiency. General study points: What drives increased CVID clonality needs T cell subpopulation sequencing. Fewer TCRbeta clones were shared among CVID subjects than controls. Fewer deletions and N-nucleotide insertions were reportedly seen in common variable immunodeficiency TCR beta sequences.

V was pared by 4 bases and J by 3 bases, with 4 bases of the junction left unmatched. Germline V gene sequence: CDR1 SGHDN, CDR2 FVKESK. The CDR3 is made up of 14 amino acids. Repertoires were generated with immunoSEQ multiplex PCR, while TCRdb's copy carries only in-frame clones and drops some. Found here are approximately 81,000 clones, no singletons; the ten largest cover approximately 0.8%. Both groups were predominantly of Caucasian heritage. This clone was found many times. The antigen is undetermined. The CDR3 goes on 3 residues after the read ends, and that part is filled in from the germline J gene.

This chain uses TRBV14 with TRBJ1-1; 8 bases agree with TRBD1. The specimen was peripheral blood mononuclear cells. This clonotype was sampled from a person aged 18-69 years in good health. The CDR3 reads CASSRTGTDTEAFF. The CDR3 DNA, read in part, is TGTGCCAGCAGCCGGACAGGGACGGACACTGAA.